This TCR beta chain originates from a study of glioma-infiltrating T cells. Study results and limitations: Non-neoplastic patients had below-expected tissue-blood divergence, while all gliomas exceeded expectation.

CDR1 and CDR2 from the germline V gene are KGHSH and LQKENI. This CDR3 contains 16 residues. Amplification of TCR alpha and beta CDR3 regions from RNA used iRepertoire nested multiplex PCR. Tissue mRNA or PBMC total RNA, roughly 95-400 ng, went into one-step reverse transcription and amplification. TCRdb called the multiplex PCR reads again in MiXCR, with one record for every CDR3 protein. The sample has around 97,000 distinct CDR3 sequences; around 28% are singletons. A word on this clonotype: Its antigen is unknown. A clone one base away is much larger, so this may be a read error.

This sequence originates from a human donor with low-grade glioma or glioblastoma, undergoing nonglioma brain surgery, or in good health (not recorded which). The sequenced sample consisted of glioma tissue, nonneoplastic brain tissue, or PBMCs (not recorded which). The chain joins TRBV18 to TRBJ1-5; TRBD1 agrees at 7 bases. The CDR3 loop reads CASSPPGQSNNQPQRF. CDR3 in DNA: TGTGCCAGCTCACCCCCGGGACAGAGCAACAATCAGCCCCAGCGTTTT. The whole variable domain, filled in from reference TRBV18 and TRBJ1-5, reads NAGVMQNPRHLVRRRGQEARLRCSPMKGHSHVYWYRQLPEEGLKFMVYLQKENIIDESGMPKERFSAEFPKEGPSILRIQQVVRGDSAAYFCASSPPGQSNNQPQRFGDGTRLSIL.